A selection of T cell receptor beta chains follows, all from one sample in a study of blood T cell repertoires in COVID-19. The method was immunoSEQ multiplex PCR; TCRdb's version includes in-frame clones alone and lacks a portion of them. The sample shows some 180,000 clones, roughly 78% of them seen only once. Sequenced: peripheral blood. The receptors come from a woman of 80 years or more with active or convalescent COVID-19. CDR3s include the opening cysteine and the closing phenylalanine or tryptophan. The D gene is left open where the match is weak. Not all rows give a size; the values are once, few, many and, for expanded clones, a class.

DNA	CDR3	size	V	D	J
TGTGCCAGCAGCCGGGGGAGCACCCAAGAGACCCAGTACTTC	CASSRGSTQETQYF	-	TRBV7-8	-	TRBJ2-5
TGTGCCAGCAGTTCGACAGGCTATGAGCAGTTCTTC	CASSSTGYEQFF	-	TRBV5-4	-	TRBJ2-1
TGTGCCAGCATTCCGGGGACAAGGGGTTCACCCCTCCACTTT	CASIPGTRGSPLHF	-	TRBV28	-	TRBJ1-6
TGTGCCAGCAGTGAACGACAGGTCGGGGTGCAAGCTTTCTTT	CASSERQVGVQAFF	-	TRBV28	-	TRBJ1-1
TGTGCCAGCAGCGACAATAACAGGGTTTGGTATGGCTACACCTTC	CASSDNNRVWYGYTF	-	TRBV7-9	-	TRBJ1-2
TGTGCCAGCAGCGTAGGCCAGGGAGGACGCTACACCTTC	CASSVGQGGRYTF	-	TRBV9	-	TRBJ1-2
TGTGCCAGCAGCCAGGGACAGGGGATTAACTATGGCTACACCTTC	CASSQGQGINYGYTF	-	TRBV6-5	TRBD1	TRBJ1-2
TGTGCCAGCAGCTTATCCCCGGACAGGGGTTATGCTGAAGCTTTCTTT	CASSLSPDRGYAEAFF	-	TRBV11-2	TRBD1	TRBJ1-1
TGTGCCTGGAGTGTACTGGGGAGAGAGACCCAGTACTTC	CAWSVLGRETQYF	once	TRBV30	-	TRBJ2-5
TGTGCCAGCTCAAGATCAGGGTCCAATCAGCCCCAGCATTTT	CASSRSGSNQPQHF	-	TRBV18	-	TRBJ1-5
TGTGCCAGCAGTACCGGACAGAGAGCTTCACCCCTCCACTTT	CASSTGQRASPLHF	-	TRBV6-6	-	TRBJ1-6
TGTGCCAGCAGCCCCTCGGGACAGGGACTTAATGAAAAACTGTTTTTT	CASSPSGQGLNEKLFF	-	TRBV7-9	TRBD1	TRBJ1-4
TGCGCCAGCAGCCCTCAGGGGACGACAAACTATGGCTACACCTTC	CASSPQGTTNYGYTF	-	TRBV4-3	-	TRBJ1-2
TGTGCCAGTAGTACCCGACAGGGAAGGGGTCAGCCCCAGCATTTT	CASSTRQGRGQPQHF	-	TRBV19	TRBD1	TRBJ1-5
TGTGCCAGCAGCTTAAAAGGTGCGGGGAAGAGCTACGAGCAGTACTTC	CASSLKGAGKSYEQYF	-	TRBV7-2	-	TRBJ2-7
TGTGCCAGCAGCAAAGAACTGGACGGGGGGTATGAAAAACTGTTTTTT	CASSKELDGGYEKLFF	once	TRBV21-1	-	TRBJ1-4
TGTGCCAGCAGCTTGGGGCAGACAGAGGGCTACACCTTC	CASSLGQTEGYTF	-	TRBV5-6	-	TRBJ1-2
TGTGCCAGCAGTTTACCAGGGGTTACTGAAGCTTTCTTT	CASSLPGVTEAFF	-	TRBV27	-	TRBJ1-1
TGTGCCAGCAGTTTATCGAGGTCAGGGGGCGACTACACCTTC	CASSLSRSGGDYTF	once	TRBV27	TRBD1	TRBJ1-2
TGTGCCACCAGCAGAGATAGCATTAACACTGAAGCTTTCTTT	CATSRDSINTEAFF	-	TRBV15	-	TRBJ1-1
TGTGCCAGTAGTAGGAGACAGGGTTCCTACGAGCAGTACTTC	CASSRRQGSYEQYF	-	TRBV19	TRBD1	TRBJ2-7
TGTGCCAGCAGCCAAGTTCAGGGGGACACTGAAGCTTTCTTT	CASSQVQGDTEAFF	-	TRBV3-1/TRBV3-2	TRBD1	TRBJ1-1
TGTGCCACTGCGACAGGGGTCCTCTCCGAGCAGTACTTC	CATATGVLSEQYF	few	TRBV7-9	TRBD1	TRBJ2-7
TGCGCCAGCAGCCAAGTCGTGGCCTCTAGCACAGATACGCAGTATTTT	CASSQVVASSTDTQYF	few	TRBV4-1	-	TRBJ2-3
TGTGCCATCAGTGAGTCTAGCGGAAACACCGGGGAGCTGTTTTTT	CAISESSGNTGELFF	-	TRBV10-3	-	TRBJ2-2
TGTGCCAGCAGCTTACAGGTCCAGGTTCCATACGAGCAGTACTTC	CASSLQVQVPYEQYF	few	TRBV5-5	-	TRBJ2-7
TGTGCCAGCAGTGAAATGGGGCTGCAGCCCCAGCATTTT	CASSEMGLQPQHF	-	TRBV6-1	-	TRBJ1-5
TGTGCCAGCAGCCCCCCCGGCGGCCTGGGGTGGAGGCAGCCCCAGCATTTT	CASSPPGGLGWRQPQHF	-	TRBV3-1/TRBV3-2	-	TRBJ1-5
TGTGCCACTACTAGAGGACAGGGGAACTACGAGCAGTACTTC	CATTRGQGNYEQYF	-	TRBV6-5	TRBD1	TRBJ2-7
TGTGCCACTCATGAGGGACTCGGACCTGAAGCTTTCTTT	CATHEGLGPEAFF	few	TRBV10-3	-	TRBJ1-1
TGTGCCAGCAGCCCTCAACCGGGACAGGGATTAAACATTCAGTACTTC	CASSPQPGQGLNIQYF	-	TRBV7-2	TRBD1	TRBJ2-4
TGTGCCAGCAGCTTAAACAGGGGGCGGAATCAGCCCCAGCATTTT	CASSLNRGRNQPQHF	-	TRBV7-2	TRBD1	TRBJ1-5
TGCGCCAGCGGTCCAGAAAGAAATCAGCCCCAGCATTTT	CASGPERNQPQHF	-	TRBV10-1	-	TRBJ1-5
TGTGCCAGCAGGGGGGGGACAGGGTTTGAAGCTTTCTTT	CASRGGTGFEAFF	-	TRBV27	TRBD1	TRBJ1-1
TGCGCCAGCAGGAGACTAGCGGAGAACACCGGGGAGCTGTTTTTT	CASRRLAENTGELFF	-	TRBV5-1	TRBD2	TRBJ2-2
TGTGCCACCAGCCAAGGGCCCGGGGGGTACGAGCAGTACTTC	CATSQGPGGYEQYF	-	TRBV15	TRBD2	TRBJ2-7
TGTGCCAGCAGCATACGACTCAGCGGGGGGGCCTTAGATACGCAGTATTTT	CASSIRLSGGALDTQYF	few	TRBV3-1/TRBV3-2	TRBD2	TRBJ2-3
TGTGCTAGTGGTTTGGTACCTGGCGGGGGTAGCTATGAGCAGTTCTTC	CASGLVPGGGSYEQFF	-	TRBV12-5	TRBD2	TRBJ2-1
TGTGCCAGCAGCTTAGAGGGACAGAGAAACACCATATATTTT	CASSLEGQRNTIYF	once	TRBV7-6	TRBD1	TRBJ1-3
TGTGCCAGCAGCTTAGATAGCAGGGGGCGAGGCGCTGAAGCTTTCTTT	CASSLDSRGRGAEAFF	-	TRBV11-2	TRBD1	TRBJ1-1
TGTGCCAGCAGCCCTCTGGGGCAAAACTATGGCTACACCTTC	CASSPLGQNYGYTF	-	TRBV9	-	TRBJ1-2
TGCGCCAGCAGCCAAGAAAGTTCGGTTAGGCGAGGGCGCCTAAGCTCCTACAATGAGCAGTTCTTC	CASSQESSVRRGRLSSYNEQFF	-	TRBV4-1	-	TRBJ2-1
TGTGCCAGCAGCTCGCGGGACTCGGGGGAAAATCAGCCCCAGCATTTT	CASSSRDSGENQPQHF	-	TRBV5-4	-	TRBJ1-5
TGTGCTAGCAGCCAGACAGCGGGGGCCTACGAGCAGTACTTC	CASSQTAGAYEQYF	few	TRBV7-7	TRBD2	TRBJ2-7
TGTGCCAGCAGCTTTTCTTATGTGACTGAAGCTTTCTTT	CASSFSYVTEAFF	-	TRBV11-3	-	TRBJ1-1
TGTGCCACCATAACCGGGACATTCTCCTGGGGGGAGCTGTTTTTT	CATITGTFSWGELFF	few	TRBV27	-	TRBJ2-2
TGTGCCATCAGGGGGGGAGTTGAACAAGATGAAGCTTTCTTT	CAIRGGVEQDEAFF	-	TRBV10-3	-	TRBJ1-1
TGTGCCAGCAGTTACTCGAAGGCGCGGGGTTTCTCCTACGAGCAGTACTTC	CASSYSKARGFSYEQYF	once	TRBV6-2/TRBV6-3	-	TRBJ2-7